The sequence of this TCR beta chain was determined in a study of CD8+ T cells in alopecia areata. It was cDNA, reverse transcribed from extracted RNA, that served as the sequencing template. Assay used: immunoSEQ multiplex PCR; TCRdb lists only in-frame clones, some missing. This table holds about 37,000 clones, 45% to 55% found once. Study-wide findings and caveats: Clonality was higher in lesional than normal scalp, especially in alopecia totalis/universalis. Among the cells sequenced in scalp samples are also the resident alphabeta T cells of normal skin.

As to this clone: What it binds is unknown.

CD4+ cells underwent sorting into CD25+CD127- cells for a few patients. Punch biopsies of lesional scalp, plus peripheral blood, were taken from alopecia areata patients. The receptor was isolated from a human donor with alopecia areata. The sequencing sample was made of CD4+ Tregs sorted from blood.

In DNA, the CDR3 is TGCGCCAGCAGCCCAGTGACTAGCGGGGGAAACAATGAGCAGTTCTTC. Its protein is CASSPVTSGGNNEQFF. The V and J genes are TRBV5-1 and TRBJ2-1, with TRBD2 matching 12 bases. The germline V gene has CDR1 SGHRS and CDR2 YFSETQ. This CDR3 is built from 16 residues. V shed 4 bases and J 5 bases; nucleotides not matched to a gene: 7.